This T cell receptor (beta chain) was profiled in a study of early T cells in non-severe SARS-CoV-2 infection (dated by TCRdb to the early 2020s). The study in broad terms: Because TCR sequencing was done on bulk RNA from unsorted whole blood, the alpha and beta chains could not be paired. Study-wide findings and limitations: VDJdb matching was skewed toward anti-spike CD8 responses and likely underestimated virus-specific expansions, missing private and CD4 specificities.

This was a case-control study nested in a cohort of healthcare workers in London, UK, who had nasopharyngeal swab PCR tests and blood samples taken every week. Healthcare workers were recruited between 23 and 31 March 2020, during the week of the UK lockdown, and were followed weekly for up to about 15 weeks. Notes on this clonotype: Its target antigen remains unknown. No per-base quality is available; no much larger clone lies one base away.

The library was built by means of 5' RACE. Sequenced on a NextSeq 500. Unique molecular identifiers were attached to individual cDNA molecules in the TCR library protocol so that sequencing error and PCR bias could be corrected. Both TCR alpha and beta chains were sequenced, and tight co-correlation was observed between alpha and beta sequence abundances in each sample. Under the source paper's analysis protocol: V gene, J gene and CDR3 annotation of TCR sequences was performed with Decombinator V4. TCRs were defined as expanded if a significant change between any two time points was detected under a Poisson model with p below 0.0001. TCR abundances were normalised to the total number of TCRs sequenced per sample and expressed as counts per million. MAIT TCRs were defined by TRAV1-2 paired with TRAJ12, TRAJ20 or TRAJ33, and iNKT TCRs by TRAV10 paired with TRAJ18. VDJdb, accessed 1 November 2021, was searched for CMV, EBV and SARS-CoV-2 annotated TCRs, excluding TCRs annotated for multiple antigens. The raw public reads went through TCRdb reprocessing: fastp at Q25, MiXCR clone calling, in-frame beta chains kept. Each entry is one CDR3 protein sequence, shown with its most common DNA and genes. The V and J calls here are based on TCRdb, not the publication. In this sample the table shows roughly 43,000 distinct CDR3 sequences, under 30% of which occur a single time. Just over 4.5% of the sample lies in the top ten.

Its CDR3 holds 13 amino acids, cysteine through phenylalanine. CDR3 DNA only is kept here, 39 bases in frame from base 1. V loses 2 bases at its end and J loses 9 bases; junction bases beyond the gene matches: 8. The germline V gene provides CDR1 SQVTM and CDR2 ANQGSEA. The input for sequencing was whole blood, taken at baseline. The sequence joins TRBV29-1 to TRBJ1-1; 8 of the junction bases match TRBD1. This receptor was obtained from an adult who was a healthcare worker with PCR-confirmed SARS-CoV-2 infection or an uninfected control (not recorded which). The CDR3 protein is CSVEIGQGAKAFF. The DNA is as follows: TGCAGCGTTGAAATCGGGCAGGGGGCTAAAGCTTTCTTT.